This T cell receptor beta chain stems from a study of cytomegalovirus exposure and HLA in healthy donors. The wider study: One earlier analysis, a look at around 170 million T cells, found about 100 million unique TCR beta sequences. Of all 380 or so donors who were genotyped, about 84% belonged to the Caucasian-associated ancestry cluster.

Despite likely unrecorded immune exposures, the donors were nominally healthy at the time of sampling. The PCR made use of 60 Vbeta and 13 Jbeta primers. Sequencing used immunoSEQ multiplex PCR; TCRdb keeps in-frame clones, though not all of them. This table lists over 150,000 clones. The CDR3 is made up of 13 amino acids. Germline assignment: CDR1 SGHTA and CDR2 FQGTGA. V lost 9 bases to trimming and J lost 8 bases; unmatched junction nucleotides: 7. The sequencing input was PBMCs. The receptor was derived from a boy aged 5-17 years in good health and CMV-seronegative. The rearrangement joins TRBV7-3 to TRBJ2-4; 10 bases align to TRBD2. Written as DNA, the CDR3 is TGTGCCAGTAGTTCTAGCGGGGGTGACATTCAGTACTTC. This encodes CASSSSGGDIQYF. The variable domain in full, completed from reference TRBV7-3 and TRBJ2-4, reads GAGVSQTPSNKVTEKGKYVELRCDPISGHTALYWYRQSLGQGPEFLIYFQGTGAADDSGLPNDRFFAVRPEGSVSTLKIQRTERGDSAVYLCASSSSGGDIQYFGAGTRLSVL.